A selection of T cell receptor beta chains follows, all from one sample in a study of OX40 agonist ivuxolimab in advanced cancers. The repertoire was sequenced with immunoSEQ multiplex PCR; TCRdb's copy has only in-frame clones and lacks some. Among tens of thousands of clones listed, roughly 92% were seen once. The sequenced sample was CD4+ or CD8+ T cells sorted from blood, obtained in a trial of the OX40 agonist ivuxolimab. All receptors come from an adult with an advanced solid tumor such as melanoma, head and neck, liver or kidney cancer. Both conserved end residues are part of each CDR3. The D gene is left open where the match is weak. Some rows have no size entry. The others give once, few or many, or a class for an expanded clone.

V,J,size,D,DNA,CDR3
TRBV4-2,TRBJ2-5,.,.,TGTGCCAGCAGCCTAAACAGGGTAGCAGAGACCCAGTACTTC,CASSLNRVAETQYF
TRBV11-2,TRBJ2-7,few,.,TGTGCCAGCAGCTTTGGGGGTCCTTCCTACGAGCAGTACTTC,CASSFGGPSYEQYF
TRBV19,TRBJ2-6,.,.,TGTGCCAGTAGTATAGGGGCGGGCGGGGCCAACGTCCTGACTTTC,CASSIGAGGANVLTF
TRBV28,TRBJ1-4,.,.,TGTGCCAGCAGTTTGAGGGGTTCCGAAAAACTGTTTTTT,CASSLRGSEKLFF
TRBV5-1,TRBJ1-1,.,.,TGCGCCAGCAGCCGAGGAGCAGGGAGGGGGAACACTGAAGCTTTCTTT,CASSRGAGRGNTEAFF
TRBV18,TRBJ2-3,.,TRBD2,TGTGCCAGCTCACCACGCCCCGCTAGCGGGAGTAATGCAGATACGCAGTATTTT,CASSPRPASGSNADTQYF
TRBV11-3,TRBJ2-1,.,.,TGTGCCAGCAGCTTAGATCCCCCTCGGGTCCCCGGTTACAATGAGCAGTTCTTC,CASSLDPPRVPGYNEQFF
TRBV9,TRBJ1-2,.,.,TGTGCCAGCAGCGTGTCAGGGGAAGCTAACTATGGCTACACCTTC,CASSVSGEANYGYTF
TRBV5-1,TRBJ2-5,.,TRBD2,TGCGCCAGCAAGATGACTAGCGGGAGGGAAGAGACCCAGTACTTC,CASKMTSGREETQYF
TRBV30,TRBJ1-1,.,.,TGTGCCTCCGGAGATGGGGGCCCTCTAGCTTTCTTT,CASGDGGPLAFF
TRBV5-1,TRBJ1-1,.,.,TGCGCCAGCAGCTTGGGACAGAGTGAAGCTTTCTTT,CASSLGQSEAFF
TRBV11-3,TRBJ1-4,.,.,TGTGCCAGCAGCCATGAAGAAAAACTGTTTTTT,CASSHEEKLFF
TRBV7-2,TRBJ2-6,.,.,TGTGCCAGCAGCGAACGCGGTACCCTTGGGGCCAACGTCCTGACTTTC,CASSERGTLGANVLTF
TRBV4-2,TRBJ2-1,.,.,TGTGCCAGCAGCCAAGATAGGAGCGGCAGCTCCTACAATGAGCAGTTCTTC,CASSQDRSGSSYNEQFF
TRBV7-2,TRBJ2-5,.,.,TGTGCCAGCAGCTTCTCCGGGACGGGGGAGACCCAGTACTTC,CASSFSGTGETQYF
TRBV7-2,TRBJ1-2,.,TRBD1,TGTGCCAGCAGCCCCCCGACAGGGACGTTGGCTGGCTACACCTTC,CASSPPTGTLAGYTF
TRBV9,TRBJ2-7,.,.,TGTGCCAGCAGCGTAGGTAGCGCGGAGCCTAGATACGAGCAGTACTTC,CASSVGSAEPRYEQYF
TRBV28,TRBJ2-6,.,TRBD1,TGTGCCAGTACAGCGGGACAGGGGGCTAACGGGGCCAACGTCCTGACTTTC,CASTAGQGANGANVLTF
TRBV30,TRBJ2-3,.,.,TGTGCCTGGACCAGCGGATACACAGATACGCAGTATTTT,CAWTSGYTDTQYF
TRBV6-4,TRBJ1-1,.,.,TGTGCCAGCAGACCGGACGAAACGAACACTGAAGCTTTCTTT,CASRPDETNTEAFF
TRBV10-2,TRBJ1-2,.,TRBD1,TGCGCCAGCAGTGCAACCGGGACAGCCAACTATGGCTACACCTTC,CASSATGTANYGYTF
TRBV21-1,TRBJ1-4,.,.,TGTGCCAGCACCCAGACAGGGGAGGGTGAAAAACTGTTTTTT,CASTQTGEGEKLFF
TRBV5-4,TRBJ2-5,.,.,TGTGCCAGCAGTCCGATTGGCGAGACCCAGTACTTC,CASSPIGETQYF
TRBV14,TRBJ2-5,.,.,TGTGCCAGCAGCCTTTTGGGGGGAGAAGAGACCCAGTACTTC,CASSLLGGEETQYF
TRBV5-5,TRBJ1-2,.,.,TGTGCCAGCAGACATCCACATGCTAACTATGGCTACACCTTC,CASRHPHANYGYTF
TRBV5-6,TRBJ1-5,.,.,TGTGCCAGCAGCTTGGCGGACAGCGGAAATCAGCCCCAGCATTTT,CASSLADSGNQPQHF
TRBV6-1,TRBJ2-7,once,.,TGTGCCAGCAGTGCCCGGACAGCTGCTGAGAACGAGCAGTACTTC,CASSARTAAENEQYF
TRBV5-8,TRBJ2-5,.,TRBD1,TGTGCCAGCAGCAAGGGACAGGGAGTAGAGACCCAGTACTTC,CASSKGQGVETQYF
TRBV10-3,TRBJ1-5,.,.,TGTGCCATCAGTGAGGGAGGGGCCAATCAGCCCCAGCATTTT,CAISEGGANQPQHF
TRBV30,TRBJ1-5,few,TRBD1,TGTGCCTGGAGTGGAGGGGGCAGGCAGCCCCAGCATTTT,CAWSGGGRQPQHF
TRBV10-3,TRBJ1-2,.,TRBD1,TGTGCCATTGCTCCAGGGGGCGTCGATGGCTACACCTTC,CAIAPGGVDGYTF
TRBV27,TRBJ2-4,.,TRBD1,TGTGCCAGCAGTCCCACTACAGGGGTGGGCATTCAGTACTTC,CASSPTTGVGIQYF
TRBV25-1,TRBJ2-6,.,.,TGTGCCAGCAGCTCAAGATCTGGGGCCAACGTCCTGACTTTC,CASSSRSGANVLTF
TRBV2,TRBJ2-2,.,TRBD2,TGTGCCAGCGGGACTGGCGGGGGGGGCTCCGGGGAGCTGTTTTTT,CASGTGGGGSGELFF
TRBV10-3,TRBJ2-7,once,.,TGTGCCATCAGTGGAAAGGCTGACTCTACCTACGAGCAGTACTTC,CAISGKADSTYEQYF